The rows below give T cell receptor beta chains drawn from one sample of a study of T cells in Graves' hyperthyroidism and ophthalmopathy. TCRdb processed the multiplex PCR reads anew with MiXCR; each CDR3 protein has one entry. The sample consists of about 700,000 distinct CDR3 sequences, roughly 15% of them appearing once. The sample was blood. These receptors were taken from a woman aged 18-29 years with Graves' hyperthyroidism. Each CDR3 is given with its conserved first and last residue. The D gene is left open where the match is weak. The size of a clone is reported for some rows only, either as once, few or many, or as a class for expanded clones.

d_gene,j_gene,v_gene,abundance,CDR3nt,CDR3aa
TRBD1,TRBJ1-5,TRBV20-1,few,TGCAGTGCTAGGACAGGGGAACAGCCCCAGCATTTT,CSARTGEQPQHF
NA,TRBJ2-3,TRBV19,NA,TGTGCCAGTAGTTCCCCGGTCGGAACTGGAAGGGATACGCAGTATTTT,CASSSPVGTGRDTQYF
TRBD2,TRBJ2-7,TRBV7-2,NA,TGTGCCAGCAGCCCGAGGGCTAGCGGGGGATACGAGCAGTACTTC,CASSPRASGGYEQYF
NA,TRBJ1-6,TRBV2,many,TGTGCCAGCAGTGAAATCGGGCAGGGAGATTCACCCCTCCACTTT,CASSEIGQGDSPLHF
TRBD2,TRBJ2-4,TRBV3-1,many,TGTGCCAGCAGCCAAACTAGCGGTTTAGCCAAAAACATTCAGTACTTC,CASSQTSGLAKNIQYF
NA,TRBJ2-7,TRBV6-4,few,TGTGCCAGCAGTGAAGACCGGGACAATCCCTACGAGCAGTACTTC,CASSEDRDNPYEQYF
TRBD2,TRBJ2-3,TRBV7-3,many,TGTGCCAGCAGCCCCGGGACTAGCGGGTATTCAGATACGCAGTATTTT,CASSPGTSGYSDTQYF
NA,TRBJ2-6,TRBV13,few,TGTGCCAGCAGCTTAGGCCAGGGCCTCTTCGGGGCCAACGTCCTGACTTTC,CASSLGQGLFGANVLTF
TRBD2,TRBJ2-3,TRBV11-2,many,TGTGCCAGCAGCCAAGGGACTAGCGGGAGTTGGGATACGCAGTATTTT,CASSQGTSGSWDTQYF
TRBD2,TRBJ2-1,TRBV6-2/TRBV6-3,NA,TGTGCCAGCAGTTATCGGGTAGCGGGAGGCAATGAGCAGTTCTTC,CASSYRVAGGNEQFF
NA,TRBJ1-2,TRBV6-1,NA,TGTGCCAGCAGTCCGGATGCGGTTCCCGGCTACACCTTC,CASSPDAVPGYTF
NA,TRBJ2-7,TRBV30,many,TGTGCCTGGAGTGACATCGGGAGTGGCGAGCAGTACTTC,CAWSDIGSGEQYF
TRBD2,TRBJ2-1,TRBV7-9,many,TGTGCCAGCAGCTTAGCTGAGGGACTACACAATGAGCAGTTCTTC,CASSLAEGLHNEQFF
TRBD2,TRBJ2-7,TRBV28,NA,TGTGCCAGCAGTTCCCCCGGGAGCGGGATGGGCTACGAGCAGTACTTC,CASSSPGSGMGYEQYF
TRBD2,TRBJ2-3,TRBV12-3/TRBV12-4,NA,TGTGCCAGCAGCCGGTCCGCCGGGGGGACAGATACGCAGTATTTT,CASSRSAGGTDTQYF
NA,TRBJ2-7,TRBV30,many,TGTGCCTCCCGGGGAGGACCCTACGAGCAGTACTTC,CASRGGPYEQYF
TRBD2,TRBJ2-1,TRBV6-2/TRBV6-3,many,TGTGCCAGCAGTAGACTAGCGGGCGGATACAATGAGCAGTTCTTC,CASSRLAGGYNEQFF
TRBD1,TRBJ2-2,TRBV19,NA,TGTGCCAGTACCCTGGCCGGGACAGGGGGGACCGGGGAGCTGTTTTTT,CASTLAGTGGTGELFF
TRBD2,TRBJ2-1,TRBV4-3,NA,TGCGCCAGCAGTGGCGGGGGTAACAATGAGCAGTTCTTC,CASSGGGNNEQFF
TRBD1,TRBJ1-6,TRBV20-1,few,TGCAGTGCTTCACCGGGACAGAATAATTCACCCCTCCACTTT,CSASPGQNNSPLHF
TRBD2,TRBJ2-1,TRBV6-1,few,TGTGCCAGCAGTTCTGCGGGACTAGCGGGAGATGAGCAGTTCTTC,CASSSAGLAGDEQFF
NA,TRBJ1-2,TRBV28,many,TGTGCCAGCAGTTTATATGGGGGCGCGTGGTATGGCTACACCTTC,CASSLYGGAWYGYTF
NA,TRBJ1-2,TRBV12-3/TRBV12-4,NA,TGTGCCAGCACCCCACAGGTCTACCCCTATGGCTACACCTTC,CASTPQVYPYGYTF
NA,TRBJ2-1,TRBV18,few,TGTGCCAGCTCACCCCGACAGATCTCCTACAATGAGCAGTTCTTC,CASSPRQISYNEQFF
NA,TRBJ1-5,TRBV27,many,TGTGCCAGCTCTTCAGGCTATAGCAATCAGCCCCAGCATTTT,CASSSGYSNQPQHF
TRBD1,TRBJ2-1,TRBV28,many,TGTGCCAGCAGTTCCTACGGACAGGGGAGGACCGACAATGAGCAGTTCTTC,CASSSYGQGRTDNEQFF
NA,TRBJ2-7,TRBV6-4,many,TGTGCCAGCACCTCCGGAGCGCTTACCTACGAGCAGTACTTC,CASTSGALTYEQYF
NA,TRBJ1-5,TRBV5-1,NA,TGCGCCAGCAGCTTGGAAACAGGGAGTCAGCCCCAGCATTTT,CASSLETGSQPQHF
NA,TRBJ1-5,TRBV30,many,TGTGCCTGGAGTTTCGGACGGAATCAGCCCCAGCATTTT,CAWSFGRNQPQHF
TRBD2,TRBJ2-7,TRBV2,NA,TGTGCCAGCAGAGGTATAGCGGGACCGAATTACGAGCAGTACTTC,CASRGIAGPNYEQYF
NA,TRBJ2-1,TRBV11-3,many,TGTGCCAGCAGCTTAATTGGTGGATCTCCCATCAATGAGCAGTTCTTC,CASSLIGGSPINEQFF
NA,TRBJ1-1,TRBV13,many,TGTGCCAGCAGCCCTAATGGGGGGACGGCTTTCTTT,CASSPNGGTAFF
TRBD2,TRBJ2-7,TRBV20-1,many,TGCAGTGCTAGCTCTAGGGCGGGAGGGCTCAACGAGCAGTACTTC,CSASSRAGGLNEQYF
NA,TRBJ1-1,TRBV3-1,many,TGTGCCAGCAGACGGGGGAGGGAAGCTTTCTTT,CASRRGREAFF
NA,TRBJ1-1,TRBV4-3,NA,TGCGCCAGCAGCCAGAGGGGGGTGGGGAACACTGAAGCTTTCTTT,CASSQRGVGNTEAFF
NA,TRBJ1-1,TRBV2,many,TGTGCCAGCAGTGAAGCTTCAGGGTCGGGCACTGAAGCTTTCTTT,CASSEASGSGTEAFF
NA,TRBJ1-2,TRBV14,few,TGTGCCAGCAGCCGAGGGACACCACCCTATAACTATGGCTACACCTTC,CASSRGTPPYNYGYTF
NA,TRBJ1-3,TRBV30,few,TGTGCCTGGAGTGTTCTCGCTGGAAACACCATATATTTT,CAWSVLAGNTIYF
TRBD1,TRBJ2-1,TRBV6-1,NA,TGTGCCAGCATCTCGGACAGGTCCGTCGGTGAGCAGTTCTTC,CASISDRSVGEQFF
TRBD2,TRBJ2-1,TRBV20-1,many,TGCAGTGCTCAGGGACTAGCGACCCTCTACAATGAGCAGTTCTTC,CSAQGLATLYNEQFF
TRBD2,TRBJ2-7,TRBV10-3,NA,TGTGCCACCGAGCGGGAGTTTGGTGCGGATGAGCAGTACTTC,CATEREFGADEQYF
NA,TRBJ2-3,TRBV27,NA,TGTGCCAGCAGAAGGGGGGTTATTTCAGATACGCAGTATTTT,CASRRGVISDTQYF
NA,TRBJ2-1,TRBV7-8,many,TGTGCCAGCAGCCCCCGGGGACCCAGCTCCTACAATGAGCAGTTCTTC,CASSPRGPSSYNEQFF
TRBD1,TRBJ1-2,TRBV30,few,TGTGCCTGGAGTGAGGGACAGCCCTTCTATGGCTACACCTTC,CAWSEGQPFYGYTF
NA,TRBJ2-3,TRBV27,few,TGTGCCAGCAGTTTATCACGGGGCCAGACAGATACGCAGTATTTT,CASSLSRGQTDTQYF
NA,TRBJ2-5,TRBV7-3,few,TGTGCCAGCAGCCCCGGTTTGGGGCTAAATCAAGAGACCCAGTACTTC,CASSPGLGLNQETQYF